One T cell receptor beta chain is described in this entry. This clonotype was detected ten times or more. It lacks a known antigen. Qualities for individual bases were not recorded, and no much larger clone is one base off. The listed sequencing device is Illumina HiSeq 2000. Multiplex PCR amplification was used to generate the TCR beta chain libraries. High-throughput sequencing was used to analyze the amplified TCR beta chain products. TCRdb reprocessing: public reads trimmed at Q25 with fastp, clones called with MiXCR, in-frame beta chains kept. CDR3 protein sequences are deduplicated, and each keeps its most common genes and DNA. The sample table shows 150,000 to 200,000 distinct CDR3 sequences, and roughly 31% are seen once. Over 4% of the sample belongs to the ten largest clones. Lymph node samples came from the axillary draining lymph nodes of breast cancer patients. The sample is drawn from a study of breast tumors, draining lymph nodes, adjacent tissues listed by TCRdb under 2016. Background for the entire study: The study compared TCR beta repertoires across tumor, adjacent nontumor tissue and axillary lymph nodes from breast cancer patients. The study was designed to assess the relationships and possible T-cell exchange between tumor, surrounding tissue and draining lymph node repertoires in human breast cancer.

The research as a whole found: Tumors showed preferential V and J gene usage, and their T-cell repertoire diversity fell below that of lymph nodes yet above that of nontumor tissue. The conclusion that tumor T cells originate in lymph nodes was framed as consistent with a hypothesis rather than directly demonstrated. The data were considered consistent with the idea that most tumor T cells come from the lymph node and then expand in tumor tissue. The similarity between tumor and nontumor tissue repertoires was significantly greater in luminal-like breast cancer than in basal-like breast cancer.

The sequencing input was axillary lymph node tissue. The source is a female donor with breast cancer. Some clones in this sample may be carry-over from other donors' samples.

The CDR3 reads CSARSGLDTGELFF. The DNA sequence is TGCAGTGCTAGGTCGGGACTTGACACCGGGGAGCTGTTTTTT. The chain couples TRBV20-1 to TRBJ2-2; perhaps TRBD2 is the D gene, with 6 bases matching. V lost 3 bases and J lost 3 bases; the stretch between them is 11 bases long. CDR1 and CDR2 are read off the germline V gene (reference sequence) as DFQATT and SNEGSKA. The cysteine opens and the phenylalanine closes a CDR3 of 14 amino acids. Only the CDR3 DNA stays, 42 bases, in frame from base 1.